The 2 T cell receptor beta chains below come from one sample, sequenced in a study of radiotherapy plus CTLA-4 blockade in lung cancer. The assay was immunoSEQ multiplex PCR, and TCRdb's table has in-frame clones only and misses some. The sample shows 89,000 or so clones, 75% to 85% of them seen only once. Material: peripheral blood, obtained from a patient treated with radiotherapy plus ipilimumab. These TCRs come from a human donor with non-small cell lung cancer who had a partial response to radiotherapy plus ipilimumab.

The chain joins TRBV5-4 to TRBJ2-7, with D unresolved. The CDR3 has 13 amino acids. Trimming removed 5 bases from V and 0 bases from J, with 9 bases in between. The V gene's germline CDR1 is SGHNT and CDR2 YYREEE (reference sequence). The CDR3 DNA reads as TGTGCCAGCAGGGATAGCCTCTCCTACGAGCAGTACTTC. Translation gives CASRDSLSYEQYF.

J is TRBJ2-1 and V is TRBV5-1; D is undetermined. This CDR3 has 17 residues. Trimming took off 0 bases at V and 0 bases at J, with 13 bases between the two ends. Germline V gene sequence: CDR1 SGHRS, CDR2 YFSETQ. The CDR3 nucleotides are TGCGCCAGCAGCTTGGCGGAGACTTCCAGCTCCTACAATGAGCAGTTCTTC. This codes for CASSLAETSSSYNEQFF.